This entry lists 6 T cell receptor beta chains sequenced from one sample in a study of shared T cell receptors in the human thymus. TCRdb's table, derived via immunoSEQ multiplex PCR, lists solely in-frame clones and lacks some. The table records more than 550,000 clones, approximately 85% of them present only once. The same specimen was also included in a second study, on human thymus T cells.

The sample was thymocytes. These receptors were taken from a girl under three years old with a congenital heart defect.

The chain is built from TRBV6-1 and TRBJ2-2; 8 nucleotides agree with TRBD1. The CDR3 totals 17 residues. Germline V gives CDR1 MNHNS, CDR2 SASEGT. The J segment lost 1 base and the V segment lost 0 bases, leaving 4 bases of the junction unmatched. The CDR3, as DNA: TGTGCCAGCAGTGAAGCGCGACAGGGGTGGAACACCGGGGAGCTGTTTTTT. Protein product: CASSEARQGWNTGELFF.

This chain connects TRBV4-3 to TRBJ1-5; 8 nucleotides agree with TRBD1. The V gene end was trimmed by 2 bases and the J gene end by 5 bases; junction bases not matched to a gene: 11. CDR3 size: 17 residues. Germline assignment: CDR1 LGHNA and CDR2 YSLEER. The CDR3 reads CASSQSQGAPPYQPQHF. For the CDR3, the DNA is TGCGCCAGCAGCCAATCCCAGGGGGCCCCGCCTTATCAGCCCCAGCATTTT.

The CDR3 loop is CASSSPGAGEALFYEQYF. CDR3 bases: TGTGCCAGCAGTTCACCCGGGGCGGGGGAGGCATTATTCTACGAGCAGTACTTC. The chain carries TRBV7-6 and TRBJ2-7; TRBD2 matches 7 bases. The CDR3 has 18 amino acids. The V gene's germline CDR1 is SGHVS and CDR2 FNYEAQ. V was pared by 6 bases and J by 3 bases, with 20 bases of the junction left unmatched.

The CDR3 nucleotides are TGTGCCAGCAGTTTAAAAGTGAGCCCGAACACTGAAGCTTTCTTT. Translating it yields CASSLKVSPNTEAFF. The chain combines TRBV27 with TRBJ1-1; D call uncertain. The germline V and J ends were trimmed by 2 bases and 1 base, with 11 bases remaining between them. The CDR3 is 15 amino acids. The germline V gene encodes CDR1 MNHEY and CDR2 SMNVEV (reference sequence).

V and J are TRBV5-1 and TRBJ1-2; TRBD1 might be the D (5 bases). The CDR3 is 12 amino acids. V lost 5 bases to trimming and J lost 2 bases, with 7 bases between them. Germline V gene sequence: CDR1 SGHRS, CDR2 YFSETQ. Written as DNA, the CDR3 is TGCGCCAGCAGTGACAGAAACTATGGCTACACCTTC. This encodes CASSDRNYGYTF. Drawing the rest from reference TRBV5-1 and TRBJ1-2, the complete variable domain is KAGVTQTPRYLIKTRGQQVTLSCSPISGHRSVSWYQQTPGQGLQFLFEYFSETQRNKGNFPGRFSGRQFSNSRSEMNVSTLELGDSALYLCASSDRNYGYTFGSGTRLTVV.

V and J are TRBV13 and TRBJ2-1; 11 positions agree with TRBD2. V shed 4 bases and J 0 bases; nucleotides not matched to a gene: 11. CDR1 and CDR2 from the germline V gene are PRHDT and FYEKMQ (reference sequence). This CDR3 has 19 amino acids. CDR3 DNA: TGTGCCAGCAGCTCCGCCGGGACTAGCGGATCTAGCTCCTACAATGAGCAGTTCTTC. Translating gives CASSSAGTSGSSSYNEQFF.